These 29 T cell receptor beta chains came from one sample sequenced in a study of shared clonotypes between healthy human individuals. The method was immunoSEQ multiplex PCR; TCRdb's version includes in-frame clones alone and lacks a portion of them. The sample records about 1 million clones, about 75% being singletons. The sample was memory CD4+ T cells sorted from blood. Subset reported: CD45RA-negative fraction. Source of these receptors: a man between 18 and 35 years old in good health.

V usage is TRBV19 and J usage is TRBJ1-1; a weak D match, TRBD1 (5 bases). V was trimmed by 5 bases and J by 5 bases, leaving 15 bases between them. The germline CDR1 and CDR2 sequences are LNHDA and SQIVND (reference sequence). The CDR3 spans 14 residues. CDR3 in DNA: TGTGCCAGTAGTCCCCGGTTGGAGGGGACTGAAGCTTTCTTT. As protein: CASSPRLEGTEAFF. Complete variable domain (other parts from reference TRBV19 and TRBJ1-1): DGGITQSPKYLFRKEGQNVTLSCEQNLNHDAMYWYRQDPGQGLRLIYYSQIVNDFQKGDIAEGYSVSREKKESFPLTVTSAQKNPTAFYLCASSPRLEGTEAFFGQGTRLTVV.

The CDR3 here is CAWSDEGKRTGELFF. The CDR3 coding sequence is TGTGCCTGGAGTGATGAGGGAAAGAGAACCGGGGAGCTGTTTTTT. The chain uses TRBV30 and TRBJ2-2, with D possibly TRBD2 on 5 matching bases. In germline, CDR1 is GTSNPN, CDR2 SVGIG (reference sequence). This CDR3 has 15 residues. The V end was cut by 1 base, the J end by 5 bases, with 14 bases between.

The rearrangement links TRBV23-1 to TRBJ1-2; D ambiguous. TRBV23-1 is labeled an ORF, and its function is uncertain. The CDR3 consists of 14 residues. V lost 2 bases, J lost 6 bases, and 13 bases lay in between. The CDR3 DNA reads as TGCGCCAGCAGTCAACGTCGGGAAATGGATGGCTACACCTTC. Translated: CASSQRREMDGYTF.

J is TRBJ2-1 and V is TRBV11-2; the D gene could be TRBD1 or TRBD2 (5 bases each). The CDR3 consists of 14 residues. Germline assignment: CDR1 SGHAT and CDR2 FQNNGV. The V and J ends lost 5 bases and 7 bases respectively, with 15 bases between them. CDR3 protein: CASSPQPGANEQFF. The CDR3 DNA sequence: TGTGCCAGCAGCCCACAGCCCGGGGCAAATGAGCAGTTCTTC.

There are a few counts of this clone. CDR3 amino acids: CASRTQANSGNTIYF. DNA for the CDR3: TGTGCCAGTAGGACTCAGGCGAACTCTGGAAACACCATATATTTT. This chain connects TRBV19 to TRBJ1-3; D gene ambiguous. The length of the CDR3 is 15 residues. In germline, CDR1 is LNHDA, CDR2 SQIVND (reference sequence). V was pared by 6 bases and J by 0 bases, with 12 bases between.

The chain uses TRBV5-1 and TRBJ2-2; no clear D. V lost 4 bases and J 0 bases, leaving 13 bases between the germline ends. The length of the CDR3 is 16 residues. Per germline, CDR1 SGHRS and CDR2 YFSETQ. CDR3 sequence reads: CASSRGKGANTGELFF. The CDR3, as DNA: TGCGCCAGCAGCCGTGGAAAGGGTGCGAACACCGGGGAGCTGTTTTTT. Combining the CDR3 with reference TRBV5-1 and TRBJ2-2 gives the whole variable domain KAGVTQTPRYLIKTRGQQVTLSCSPISGHRSVSWYQQTPGQGLQFLFEYFSETQRNKGNFPGRFSGRQFSNSRSEMNVSTLELGDSALYLCASSRGKGANTGELFFGEGSRLTVL.

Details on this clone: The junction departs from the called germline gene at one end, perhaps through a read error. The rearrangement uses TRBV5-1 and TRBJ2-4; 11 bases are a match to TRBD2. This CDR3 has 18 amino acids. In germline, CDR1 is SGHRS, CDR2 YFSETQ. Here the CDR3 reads CANSLELAGGRAKNIQYF. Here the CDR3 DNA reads TGCGCCAACAGCTTGGAGCTAGCGGGAGGTCGGGCCAAAAACATTCAGTACTTC.

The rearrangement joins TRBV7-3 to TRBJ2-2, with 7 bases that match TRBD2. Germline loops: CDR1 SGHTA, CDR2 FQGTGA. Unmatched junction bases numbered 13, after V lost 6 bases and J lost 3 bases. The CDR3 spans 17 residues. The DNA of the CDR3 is TGTGCCAGCAGTTCCTCCCACGGGACTACTTACACCGGGGAGCTGTTTTTT. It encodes CASSSSHGTTYTGELFF.

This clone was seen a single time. The CDR3 protein is CASSPIAAGEQYF. The CDR3 nucleotides are TGTGCCAGCAGCCCCATAGCGGCCGGGGAGCAGTACTTC. V and J are TRBV11-2 and TRBJ2-7, with TRBD2 as a possible D gene (6 bases). Trimming pared 5 bases from V and 7 bases from J, leaving 15 bases between. CDR1 is SGHAT and CDR2 is FQNNGV in the germline V gene. This CDR3 contains 13 residues. Full variable domain (outside the CDR3, taken from reference TRBV11-2 and TRBJ2-7): EAGVAQSPRYKIIEKRQSVAFWCNPISGHATLYWYQQILGQGPKLLIQFQNNGVVDDSQLPKDRFSAERLKGVDSTLKIQPAKLEDSAVYLCASSPIAAGEQYFGPGTRLTVT.

CDR3 bases: TGTGCCTGGACAGGGGGCGCTGGGGCCAACGTCCTGACTTTC. Its translation is CAWTGGAGANVLTF. The chain employs TRBV30 and TRBJ2-6; the match to TRBD1 covers 8 bases. With V trimmed by 4 bases and J by 2 bases, 1 base remained unmatched. In germline, CDR1 is GTSNPN, CDR2 SVGIG (reference sequence). CDR3 length equals 14 residues. Together with reference TRBV30 and TRBJ2-6, the CDR3 gives the full variable domain: SQTIHQWPATLVQPVGSPLSLECTVEGTSNPNLYWYRQAAGRGLQLLFYSVGIGQISSEVPQNLSASRPQDRQFILSSKKLLLSDSGFYLCAWTGGAGANVLTFGAGSRLTVL.

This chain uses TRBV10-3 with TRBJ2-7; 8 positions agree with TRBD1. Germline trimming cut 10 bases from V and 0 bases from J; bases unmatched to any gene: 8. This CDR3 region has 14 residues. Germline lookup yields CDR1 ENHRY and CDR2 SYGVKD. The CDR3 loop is CATTGAQPSYEQYF. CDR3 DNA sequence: TGTGCCACGACAGGGGCTCAACCCTCCTACGAGCAGTACTTC.

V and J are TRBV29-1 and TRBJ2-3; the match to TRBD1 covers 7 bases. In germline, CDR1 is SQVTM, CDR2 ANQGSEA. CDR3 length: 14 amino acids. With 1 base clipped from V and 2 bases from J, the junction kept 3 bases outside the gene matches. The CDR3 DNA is TGCAGCGTTGAAGGGACAGGCAACACAGATACGCAGTATTTT. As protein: CSVEGTGNTDTQYF.

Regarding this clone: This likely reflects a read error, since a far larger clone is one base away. Here the CDR3 reads CASSPGTLNYGYTF. CDR3 sequence (DNA): TGTGCCAGCAGCCCCGGGACACTTAACTATGGCTACACCTTC. V and J are TRBV14 and TRBJ1-2; D might be TRBD1 (6 bases). Per the germline V gene, CDR1 is SGHDN and CDR2 is FVKESK. The ends were cut back, 4 bases at V and 1 base at J, with 10 bases in the middle. This CDR3 is built from 14 residues.

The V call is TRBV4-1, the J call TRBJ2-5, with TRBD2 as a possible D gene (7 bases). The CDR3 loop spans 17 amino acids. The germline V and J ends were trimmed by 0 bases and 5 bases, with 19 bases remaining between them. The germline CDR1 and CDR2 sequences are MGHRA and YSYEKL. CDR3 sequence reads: CASSQEGGGPFRETQYF. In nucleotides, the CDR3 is TGCGCCAGCAGCCAAGAAGGGGGGGGGCCTTTTCGGGAGACCCAGTACTTC.

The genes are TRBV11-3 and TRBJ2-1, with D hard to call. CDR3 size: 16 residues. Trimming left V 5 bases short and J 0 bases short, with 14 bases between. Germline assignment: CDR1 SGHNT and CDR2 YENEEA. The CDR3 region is CASSPTLAHSYNEQFF. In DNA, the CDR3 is TGTGCCAGCAGCCCCACCCTGGCCCACTCCTACAATGAGCAGTTCTTC.

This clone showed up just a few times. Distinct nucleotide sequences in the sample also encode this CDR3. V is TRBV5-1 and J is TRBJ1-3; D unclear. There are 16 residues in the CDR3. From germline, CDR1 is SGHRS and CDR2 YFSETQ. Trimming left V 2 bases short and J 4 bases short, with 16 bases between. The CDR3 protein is CASSLAGPSSGNTIYF. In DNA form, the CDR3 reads TGCGCCAGCAGCTTAGCCGGGCCTTCATCGGGAAACACCATATATTTT.

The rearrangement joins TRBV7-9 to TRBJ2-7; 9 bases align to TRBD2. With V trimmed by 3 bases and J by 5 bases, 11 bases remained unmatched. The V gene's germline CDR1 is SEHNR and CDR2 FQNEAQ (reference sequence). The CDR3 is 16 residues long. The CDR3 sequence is CASSFSPSGRSHEQYF. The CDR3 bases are TGTGCCAGCAGCTTCTCCCCCAGCGGGAGGTCCCACGAGCAGTACTTC.

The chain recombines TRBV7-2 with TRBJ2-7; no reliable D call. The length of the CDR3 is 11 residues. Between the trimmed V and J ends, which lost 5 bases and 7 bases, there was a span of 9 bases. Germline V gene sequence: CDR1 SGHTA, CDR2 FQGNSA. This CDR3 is CASSIAGEQYF. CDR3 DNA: TGTGCCAGCAGCATTGCCGGGGAGCAGTACTTC.

The chain's CDR3 is CASGITGNPSHEQYF. DNA of the CDR3: TGTGCCAGCGGCATTACAGGGAACCCTTCCCACGAGCAGTACTTC. The chain couples TRBV2 to TRBJ2-7; maybe TRBD1 (6 bases). CDR3 length: 15 amino acids. V was clipped by 8 bases and J by 5 bases, with 22 bases between them. Per the germline V gene, CDR1 is SNHLY and CDR2 is FYNNEI.

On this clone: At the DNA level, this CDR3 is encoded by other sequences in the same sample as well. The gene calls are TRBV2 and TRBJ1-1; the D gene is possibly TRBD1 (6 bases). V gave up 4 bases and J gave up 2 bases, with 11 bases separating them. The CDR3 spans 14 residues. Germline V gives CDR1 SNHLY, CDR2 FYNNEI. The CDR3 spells CASSGQALNTEAFF. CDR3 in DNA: TGTGCCAGCAGTGGACAGGCTTTAAACACTGAAGCTTTCTTT.

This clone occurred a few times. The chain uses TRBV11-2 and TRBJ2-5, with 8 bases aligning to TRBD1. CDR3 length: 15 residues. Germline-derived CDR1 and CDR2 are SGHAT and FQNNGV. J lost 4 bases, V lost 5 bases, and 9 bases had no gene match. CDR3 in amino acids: CASSGTRGRGETQYF. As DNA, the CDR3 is TGTGCCAGCAGCGGGACCAGGGGGCGAGGAGAGACCCAGTACTTC.

This CDR3 is CASSDGPGRKLFF. CDR3 nucleotides: TGTGCCAGTAGCGACGGACCGGGACGAAAACTGTTTTTT. This chain links TRBV19 with TRBJ1-4, with D possibly matching TRBD1 (5 bases). Germline values: CDR1 LNHDA, CDR2 SQIVND (reference sequence). This CDR3 is 13 amino acids long. Trimming cost V 6 bases and J 10 bases, with 15 bases left between them.

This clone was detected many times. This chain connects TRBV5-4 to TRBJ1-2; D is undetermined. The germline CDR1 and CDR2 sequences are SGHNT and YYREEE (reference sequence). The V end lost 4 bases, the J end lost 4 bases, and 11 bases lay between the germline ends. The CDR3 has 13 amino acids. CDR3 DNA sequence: TGTGCCAGCAGCCAACAGAGTATCTATGGCTACACCTTC. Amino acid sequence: CASSQQSIYGYTF.

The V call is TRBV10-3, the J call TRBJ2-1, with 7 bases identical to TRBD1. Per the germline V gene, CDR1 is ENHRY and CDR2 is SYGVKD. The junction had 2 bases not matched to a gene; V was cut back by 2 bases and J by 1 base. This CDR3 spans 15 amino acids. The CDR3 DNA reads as TGTGCCATCAGTGAGGCCAGGGGGTCCTACAATGAGCAGTTCTTC. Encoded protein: CAISEARGSYNEQFF.

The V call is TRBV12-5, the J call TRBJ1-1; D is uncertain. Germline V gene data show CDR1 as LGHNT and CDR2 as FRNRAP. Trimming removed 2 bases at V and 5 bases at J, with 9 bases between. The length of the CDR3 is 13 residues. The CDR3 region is CASGLSLGTEAFF. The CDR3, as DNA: TGTGCTAGTGGTTTGTCCCTGGGGACTGAAGCTTTCTTT.

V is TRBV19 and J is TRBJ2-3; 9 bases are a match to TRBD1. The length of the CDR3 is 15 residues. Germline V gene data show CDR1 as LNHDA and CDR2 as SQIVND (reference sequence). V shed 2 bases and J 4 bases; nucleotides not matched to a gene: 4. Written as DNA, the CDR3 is TGTGCCAGTAGTATAAGGGACAGGGTGGCAGATACGCAGTATTTT. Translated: CASSIRDRVADTQYF.

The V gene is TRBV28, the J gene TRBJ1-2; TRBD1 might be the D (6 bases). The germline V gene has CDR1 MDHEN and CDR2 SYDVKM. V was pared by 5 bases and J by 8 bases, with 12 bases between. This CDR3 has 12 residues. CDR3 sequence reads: CASSQTGLGYTF. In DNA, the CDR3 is TGTGCCAGCAGTCAAACAGGGTTGGGCTACACCTTC.

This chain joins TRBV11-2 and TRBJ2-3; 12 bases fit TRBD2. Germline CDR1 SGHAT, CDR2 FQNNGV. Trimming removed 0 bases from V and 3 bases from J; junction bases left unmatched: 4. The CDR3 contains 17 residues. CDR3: CASSLDLAGGRTDTQYF. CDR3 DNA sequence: TGTGCCAGCAGCTTAGATCTAGCGGGAGGGCGGACAGATACGCAGTATTTT.

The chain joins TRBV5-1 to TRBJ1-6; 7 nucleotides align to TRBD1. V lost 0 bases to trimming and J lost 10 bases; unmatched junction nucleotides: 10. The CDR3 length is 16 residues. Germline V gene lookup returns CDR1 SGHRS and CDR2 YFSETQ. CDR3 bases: TGCGCCAGCAGCTTGGGGCCAGGGGGTCTTGGATCACCCCTCCACTTT. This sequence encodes CASSLGPGGLGSPLHF.